Listed here are 29 T cell receptor beta chains from one sample, sequenced in a study of T cell responses to AZD1222 COVID-19 vaccine. Data came from immunoSEQ multiplex PCR; TCRdb stores just in-frame clones and leaves some out. The profile shows approximately 100,000 clones, roughly 84% of them singletons. Sequences were derived from peripheral blood, sampled on day 0 of AZD1222 vaccination. These receptors were taken from an adult in good health.

The chain carries TRBV6-5 and TRBJ2-2; 9 positions match TRBD2. Germline CDR1 MNHEY, CDR2 SVGAGI. V lost 2 bases to trimming and J lost 4 bases; unmatched junction nucleotides: 2. The CDR3 runs to 15 residues. CDR3 nucleotide sequence: TGTGCCAGCAGTTACGCGGGAGGGGGCACCGGGGAGCTGTTTTTT. Amino acids: CASSYAGGGTGELFF.

CDR3 amino acids: CASSFRQRSSYNSPLHF. CDR3 DNA: TGCGCCAGCAGTTTCCGACAGCGGAGCTCCTATAATTCACCCCTCCACTTT. The rearrangement links TRBV23-1 to TRBJ1-6; D is perhaps TRBD1 (5 bases). TRBV23-1 is known as an ORF, though its function is uncertain. V gave up 5 bases and J gave up 0 bases, with 14 bases separating them. The CDR3 runs 17 residues.

The J gene is TRBJ1-6, the V gene TRBV7-8; unclear D gene. The length of the CDR3 is 14 residues. Trimming shortened V by 4 bases and J by 10 bases, and 14 bases separated the two germline ends. In germline, CDR1 is SGHVS, CDR2 FQNEAQ. The chain's CDR3 is CASSSSDRGSPLHF. DNA for the CDR3: TGTGCCAGCAGCTCCTCGGATCGAGGGTCACCCCTCCACTTT. Variable domain in full (rest from reference TRBV7-8 and TRBJ1-6): GAGVSQSPRYKVAKRGQDVALRCDPISGHVSLFWYQQALGQGPEFLTYFQNEAQLDKSGLPSDRFFAERPEGSVSTLKIQRTQQEDSAVYLCASSSSDRGSPLHFGNGTRLTVT.

This chain links TRBV29-1 with TRBJ2-5; TRBD1 matches at 8 bases. The CDR3 sequence is 13 residues long. J gave up 3 bases and V 5 bases, and 5 bases lay outside the gene matches. The germline V gene encodes CDR1 SQVTM and CDR2 ANQGSEA. CDR3 in DNA: TGCAGCGTTTCCCCGACAGGGGAAGAGACCCAGTACTTC. Translated, it gives CSVSPTGEETQYF.

The V gene is TRBV27, the J gene TRBJ2-5, with 11 nucleotides matching TRBD2. V lost 2 bases to trimming and J lost 1 base; unmatched junction nucleotides: 9. The CDR3 extends over 18 amino acids. Germline V gene lookup returns CDR1 MNHEY and CDR2 SMNVEV (reference sequence). The chain's CDR3 is CASSLPLRGLAVQETQYF. The CDR3 DNA reads TGTGCCAGCAGTTTACCACTAAGGGGACTAGCGGTCCAAGAGACCCAGTACTTC.

The V and J genes are TRBV12-3 or TRBV12-4 and TRBJ1-3; no clear D. This CDR3 spans 12 amino acids. V lost 6 bases to trimming and J lost 1 base, with 4 bases between them. The CDR3 DNA reads TGTGCCAGCAGGTTTTCTGGAAACACCATATATTTT. Its translation is CASRFSGNTIYF.

This clone was detected only once. The rearrangement joins TRBV2 to TRBJ1-3, with 8 bases lining up with TRBD1. The CDR3 is 14 amino acids. V was pared by 6 bases and J by 3 bases, with 4 bases of the junction left unmatched. Germline CDR1 SNHLY, CDR2 FYNNEI. The CDR3 DNA is TGTGCCAGCAGGAGCGGACAGGGTGGAAACACCATATATTTT. It translates to CASRSGQGGNTIYF. The whole variable domain, filled in from reference TRBV2 and TRBJ1-3, reads EPEVTQTPSHQVTQMGQEVILRCVPISNHLYFYWYRQILGQKVEFLVSFYNNEISEKSEIFDDQFSVERPDGSNFTLKIRSTKLEDSAMYFCASRSGQGGNTIYFGEGSWLTVV.

The genes are TRBV28 and TRBJ1-2; TRBD1 agrees at 7 bases. CDR3 length: 15 residues. The germline CDR1 and CDR2 sequences are MDHEN and SYDVKM. J lost 1 base, V lost 5 bases, and 7 bases had no gene match. The CDR3 DNA sequence: TGTGCCAGCAGTACCTCGACAGGGATTAACTATGGCTACACCTTC. Protein: CASSTSTGINYGYTF.

This clone came up once. This chain connects TRBV5-4 to TRBJ1-5, with 9 positions matching TRBD1. The germline CDR1 and CDR2 sequences are SGHNT and YYREEE (reference sequence). The CDR3 extends over 15 amino acids. J gave up 2 bases and V 4 bases, and 4 bases lay outside the gene matches. The CDR3 loop is CASSIQGARNQPQHF. Here the CDR3 DNA reads TGTGCCAGCAGCATACAGGGGGCTCGCAATCAGCCCCAGCATTTT.

The V gene is TRBV5-4, the J gene TRBJ2-5; unclear D gene. The V gene lost 4 bases and the J gene lost 1 base, with 17 bases spanning the gap. Germline values: CDR1 SGHNT, CDR2 YYREEE (reference sequence). The CDR3 length is 16 residues. The CDR3 protein is CASSLARETIQETQYF. The CDR3 coding sequence is TGTGCCAGCAGCCTCGCGAGAGAAACGATCCAAGAGACCCAGTACTTC.

V usage is TRBV10-1 and J usage is TRBJ1-2; 7 bases agree with TRBD1. The CDR3 contains 14 residues. The germline V gene encodes CDR1 WNHNN and CDR2 SYGVQD (reference sequence). V lost 6 bases and J lost 2; bases outside the gene matches: 6. The CDR3 bases are TGCGCCAGCAGCGACACAGGGGTCAACTATGGCTACACCTTC. It encodes CASSDTGVNYGYTF.

This chain links TRBV2 with TRBJ1-2; 9 nucleotides line up with TRBD1. V was clipped by 8 bases and J by 11 bases; unmatched bases: 15. This CDR3 region has 14 residues. Germline V gene data show CDR1 as SNHLY and CDR2 as FYNNEI. Written as DNA, the CDR3 is TGTGCCAGCCTAGGTGTAGTACAGGGGGCGGCGTACACCTTC. Its protein is CASLGVVQGAAYTF.

V is TRBV19 and J is TRBJ2-1; no clear D. The V end lost 6 bases, the J end lost 2 bases, and 11 bases lay between the germline ends. CDR3 length: 14 residues. The germline CDR1 and CDR2 sequences are LNHDA and SQIVND (reference sequence). CDR3 nucleotides: TGTGCCAGTAGCCCACCGCAGGCCTACAATGAGCAGTTCTTC. This encodes CASSPPQAYNEQFF.

This clone was picked up a small number of times. The V gene is TRBV4-1, the J gene TRBJ1-2; D remains ambiguous. This CDR3 is 14 amino acids long. Germline V gene lookup returns CDR1 MGHRA and CDR2 YSYEKL. Deletions cut 1 base from V and 8 bases from J, with 14 bases between. This CDR3 is CASSQVVRTGGYTF. The CDR3, as DNA: TGCGCCAGCAGCCAAGTTGTGCGCACGGGGGGCTACACCTTC.

This clone showed up just a few times. The chain couples TRBV7-9 to TRBJ2-2; 8 nucleotides align to TRBD1. Germline CDR1 is SEHNR and CDR2 is FQNEAQ (reference sequence). The CDR3 has 16 amino acids. Trimming took 6 bases from V and 2 from J; bases not matched to a gene: 8. The CDR3 bases are TGTGCCAGCAGGGACGGGACAGGTCACAACACCGGGGAGCTGTTTTTT. This translates into CASRDGTGHNTGELFF.

This clone was detected a few times. The gene calls are TRBV14 and TRBJ2-1, with 7 bases identical to TRBD1. This CDR3 has 12 amino acids. V shed 3 bases and J 13 bases; nucleotides not matched to a gene: 6. Germline V gene data show CDR1 as SGHDN and CDR2 as FVKESK. The chain's CDR3 is CASSHPDRAQFF. The CDR3 coding sequence is TGTGCCAGCAGCCACCCAGACAGGGCTCAGTTCTTC.

The V and J genes are TRBV10-1 and TRBJ2-7; D unclear. Looked up from germline, CDR1 is WNHNN and CDR2 is SYGVQD (reference sequence). Trimming left V 6 bases short and J 6 bases short, with 12 bases between. The CDR3 is 12 residues long. The CDR3 DNA is TGCGCCAGCAGCTCGCCTAACCTCGAGCAGTACTTC. It specifies CASSSPNLEQYF.

J is TRBJ2-1 and V is TRBV5-8, with D perhaps matching TRBD2 (6 bases). This CDR3 region has 14 residues. V was pared by 5 bases and J by 8 bases, with 17 bases between. The V gene's germline CDR1 is SGHTS and CDR2 YDEGEE. The DNA for the CDR3 is TGTGCCAGCAGTTCGAGACGGGAGAGAGATGAGCAGTTCTTC. This translates into CASSSRRERDEQFF.

J is TRBJ2-5 and V is TRBV9, with D hard to call. The CDR3 extends over 13 amino acids. Trimming took off 3 bases at V and 1 base at J, with 7 bases between the two ends. CDR1 and CDR2 from the germline V gene are SGDLS and YYNGEE. Here the CDR3 reads CASSALPQETQYF. CDR3 nucleotide sequence: TGTGCCAGCAGCGCATTACCCCAAGAGACCCAGTACTTC. The entire variable domain, with the rest obtained from reference TRBV9 and TRBJ2-5, is as follows: DSGVTQTPKHLITATGQRVTLRCSPRSGDLSVYWYQQSLDQGLQFLIQYYNGEERAKGNILERFSAQQFPDLHSELNLSSLELGDSALYFCASSALPQETQYFGPGTRLLVL.

This clone occurred once. The V call is TRBV27, the J call TRBJ2-7, with D maybe TRBD1 (5 bases). The CDR3 has 13 amino acids. V lost 3 bases and J lost 6, with 12 bases in between. Germline loops: CDR1 MNHEY, CDR2 SMNVEV (reference sequence). In DNA form, the CDR3 reads TGTGCCAGCAGTTTCCATAGGGGTGGCGAGCAGTACTTC. This codes for CASSFHRGGEQYF.

V gene TRBV7-8 combines with J gene TRBJ2-4; 8 nucleotides agree with TRBD1. Germline V gives CDR1 SGHVS, CDR2 FQNEAQ. V was clipped by 4 bases and J by 3 bases; unmatched bases: 5. This CDR3 is built from 15 residues. The CDR3 region has the DNA TGTGCCAGCAGCTCTCGGACAGGGAGCAAAAACATTCAGTACTTC. This codes for CASSSRTGSKNIQYF.

This clone was detected once. The chain is built from TRBV6-5 and TRBJ1-4, with D possibly TRBD1 on 6 matching bases. The germline gives CDR1 MNHEY, CDR2 SVGAGI. V was shortened by 0 bases and J by 7 bases, with 12 bases between the two germline ends. There are 15 residues in the CDR3. The CDR3 loop reads CASSYSIRGGEKLFF. The DNA for the CDR3 is TGTGCCAGCAGTTACTCGATCAGGGGAGGTGAAAAACTGTTTTTT.

The chain carries TRBV6-5 and TRBJ1-6; 8 positions match TRBD1. CDR3 length: 15 amino acids. Germline V CDR1 and CDR2: MNHEY, SVGAGI. The junction had 8 bases not matched to a gene; V was cut back by 6 bases and J by 7 bases. CDR3 DNA sequence: TGTGCCAGCAGAGACAGGGGAACGGGCAATTCACCCCTCCACTTT. It is translated as CASRDRGTGNSPLHF.

The chain recombines TRBV5-6 with TRBJ1-5, with D possibly TRBD1 on 6 matching bases. This CDR3 is built from 14 residues. V gave up 0 bases and J gave up 5 bases, with 9 bases separating them. The germline gives CDR1 SGHDT, CDR2 YYEEEE. This chain's CDR3 is CASSLGRGDQPQHF. The CDR3 nucleotides are TGTGCCAGCAGCTTGGGCAGGGGAGATCAGCCCCAGCATTTT.

The V gene is TRBV5-6, the J gene TRBJ2-2; 13 bases align to TRBD2. The germline V gene has CDR1 SGHDT and CDR2 YYEEEE. The CDR3 runs to 16 residues. Trimming cost V 4 bases and J 4 bases; bases outside gene matches: 4. CDR3 bases: TGTGCCAGCAGCCGGACTAGCGGGAGTGTCACCGGGGAGCTGTTTTTT. Protein: CASSRTSGSVTGELFF.

The genes are TRBV11-2 and TRBJ2-3; D is unresolved. Germline assignment: CDR1 SGHAT and CDR2 FQNNGV. Between the trimmed V and J ends, which lost 5 bases and 4 bases, there was a span of 16 bases. This CDR3 has 15 residues. The CDR3: CASSTGQKAPDTQYF. The CDR3 DNA sequence: TGTGCCAGCAGCACGGGCCAAAAGGCCCCAGATACGCAGTATTTT.

The rearrangement uses TRBV29-1 and TRBJ1-2, with TRBD1 as a possible D gene (5 bases). Trimming removed 3 bases at V and 6 bases at J, with 17 bases between. This CDR3 region has 14 residues. Germline lookup yields CDR1 SQVTM and CDR2 ANQGSEA. In nucleotides, the CDR3 is TGCAGCGTTGATAATCCCGGCAGGGATCATGGCTACACCTTC. This gives the protein CSVDNPGRDHGYTF.

CDR3 in DNA: TGTGCCAGCAGTCAGCGGGAGTGGTACTACAATGAGCAGTTCTTC. It codes for CASSQREWYYNEQFF. This chain joins TRBV6-5 and TRBJ2-1; 8 bases fit TRBD2. In germline, CDR1 is MNHEY, CDR2 SVGAGI. The ends lost 5 bases at V and 3 bases at J; junction bases unmatched: 6. CDR3 length equals 15 residues.

The chain employs TRBV5-3 and TRBJ1-4, with D perhaps TRBD1 (5 bases). TRBV5-3 is an ORF, and what it does is uncertain. The CDR3 is 14 amino acids. Trimming took 5 bases from V and 0 from J, leaving 8 bases between them. The CDR3 is CARRVTATNEKLFF. The CDR3 nucleotides are TGTGCCAGAAGGGTGACAGCAACTAATGAAAAACTGTTTTTT.